These T cell receptor beta chains were read from a single sample in a study of cytomegalovirus exposure and HLA in healthy donors. Sequencing was performed with immunoSEQ multiplex PCR; in TCRdb, only in-frame clones are kept and a portion is missing. In the table there are over 110,000 clones, about four fifths of which are singletons. Sequences were obtained from PBMCs. The source is a male donor in good health and CMV-seropositive. The CDR3 runs from the conserved cysteine through the conserved F or W. D genes are given only for firm matches. Part of the rows lack a size; the others show once, few, many or a class for expanded clones.

J gene: TRBJ2-5
clone size: -
D gene: TRBD1
V gene: TRBV5-1
CDR3 protein: CASSPTGTQETQYF
CDR3 DNA: TGCGCCAGCAGTCCGACAGGGACCCAAGAGACCCAGTACTTC

J gene: TRBJ1-1
clone size: -
D gene: TRBD1
V gene: TRBV29-1
CDR3 protein: CSVGDRGFVDTEAFF
CDR3 DNA: TGCAGCGTTGGGGACAGGGGGTTCGTGGACACTGAAGCTTTCTTT

J gene: TRBJ2-2
clone size: -
D gene: TRBD2
V gene: TRBV11-2
CDR3 protein: CASSPRLAGGPRELFF
CDR3 DNA: TGTGCCAGCAGCCCACGACTAGCGGGGGGGCCGAGGGAGCTGTTTTTT

J gene: TRBJ2-7
clone size: -
D gene: TRBD2
V gene: TRBV7-9
CDR3 protein: CASSLTRGGAAYEQYF
CDR3 DNA: TGTGCCAGCAGTTTAACCCGGGGGGGGGCCGCCTACGAGCAGTACTTC

J gene: TRBJ1-2
clone size: -
D gene: TRBD1
V gene: TRBV2
CDR3 protein: CASRNRDSLLYGYTF
CDR3 DNA: TGTGCCAGCAGAAACCGGGACAGTCTTCTCTATGGCTACACCTTC

J gene: TRBJ2-2
clone size: -
D gene: TRBD2
V gene: TRBV4-2
CDR3 protein: CASSLTTSGRANGELFF
CDR3 DNA: TGTGCCAGCAGCCTGACGACTAGCGGGAGGGCTAACGGGGAGCTGTTTTTT

J gene: TRBJ1-6
clone size: -
D gene: -
V gene: TRBV28
CDR3 protein: CASSLGTPLEVSPLHF
CDR3 DNA: TGTGCCAGCAGTCTGGGGACACCTCTTGAGGTTTCACCCCTCCACTTT

J gene: TRBJ2-3
clone size: -
D gene: -
V gene: TRBV7-2
CDR3 protein: CASSLGRRGQVRSDTQYF
CDR3 DNA: TGTGCCAGCAGCCTGGGTCGGAGGGGCCAGGTTAGGTCAGATACGCAGTATTTT

J gene: TRBJ1-5
clone size: -
D gene: -
V gene: TRBV6-1
CDR3 protein: CASSESGVRNQPQHF
CDR3 DNA: TGTGCCAGCAGTGAGTCGGGAGTTCGCAATCAGCCCCAGCATTTT

J gene: TRBJ2-5
clone size: -
D gene: TRBD2
V gene: TRBV27
CDR3 protein: CASSFNPSGIQETQYF
CDR3 DNA: TGTGCCAGCAGTTTTAATCCTAGCGGGATCCAAGAGACCCAGTACTTC

J gene: TRBJ2-2
clone size: -
D gene: -
V gene: TRBV28
CDR3 protein: CASSLQGSSTGELFF
CDR3 DNA: TGTGCCAGCAGTTTACAGGGGAGTTCCACCGGGGAGCTGTTTTTT

J gene: TRBJ2-5
clone size: -
D gene: -
V gene: TRBV5-6
CDR3 protein: CASSLPGFQETQYF
CDR3 DNA: TGTGCCAGCAGCTTGCCGGGGTTTCAAGAGACCCAGTACTTC

J gene: TRBJ1-2
clone size: once
D gene: TRBD1
V gene: TRBV29-1
CDR3 protein: CSVAGGYGYTF
CDR3 DNA: TGCAGCGTTGCAGGGGGGTATGGCTACACCTTC

J gene: TRBJ2-7
clone size: -
D gene: -
V gene: TRBV4-2
CDR3 protein: CASSQEDWTYEQYF
CDR3 DNA: TGTGCCAGCAGCCAAGAGGACTGGACCTACGAGCAGTACTTC

J gene: TRBJ2-3
clone size: once
D gene: -
V gene: TRBV7-3
CDR3 protein: CASSFVFSDTQYF
CDR3 DNA: TGTGCCAGCAGCTTTGTCTTCTCAGATACGCAGTATTTT

J gene: TRBJ1-1
clone size: -
D gene: -
V gene: TRBV18
CDR3 protein: CASSSSVVTEAFF
CDR3 DNA: TGTGCCAGCTCCTCCTCGGTAGTTACTGAAGCTTTCTTT

J gene: TRBJ2-7
clone size: -
D gene: TRBD2
V gene: TRBV19
CDR3 protein: CASRPSSGRSEQYF
CDR3 DNA: TGTGCCAGCCGTCCTTCTAGCGGGAGATCCGAGCAGTACTTC

J gene: TRBJ1-5
clone size: few
D gene: -
V gene: TRBV15
CDR3 protein: CATSRARAGLSNQPQHF
CDR3 DNA: TGTGCCACCAGCAGAGCAAGGGCAGGGTTAAGCAATCAGCCCCAGCATTTT

J gene: TRBJ2-3
clone size: -
D gene: TRBD2
V gene: TRBV6-1
CDR3 protein: CASSVTSGPSDTQYF
CDR3 DNA: TGTGCCAGCAGTGTAACTAGCGGGCCCTCAGATACGCAGTATTTT

J gene: TRBJ1-2
clone size: -
D gene: -
V gene: TRBV10-3
CDR3 protein: CAISESGINYGYTF
CDR3 DNA: TGTGCCATCAGTGAGTCTGGCATCAACTATGGCTACACCTTC

J gene: TRBJ1-2
clone size: -
D gene: -
V gene: TRBV28
CDR3 protein: CASTLYPRGYGYTF
CDR3 DNA: TGTGCCAGTACCCTGTACCCCAGGGGCTATGGCTACACCTTC

J gene: TRBJ2-1
clone size: once
D gene: -
V gene: TRBV11-2
CDR3 protein: CASSLVAGRYNEQFF
CDR3 DNA: TGTGCCAGCAGCTTAGTTGCGGGACGGTACAATGAGCAGTTCTTC

J gene: TRBJ1-4
clone size: -
D gene: TRBD1
V gene: TRBV6-5
CDR3 protein: CASSYSGTAVNEKLFF
CDR3 DNA: TGTGCCAGCAGTTACTCAGGGACAGCCGTTAATGAAAAACTGTTTTTT

J gene: TRBJ2-7
clone size: -
D gene: -
V gene: TRBV28
CDR3 protein: CASRQGVSTYEQYF
CDR3 DNA: TGTGCCAGCAGACAGGGTGTGTCGACCTACGAGCAGTACTTC

J gene: TRBJ2-6
clone size: -
D gene: TRBD1
V gene: TRBV5-1
CDR3 protein: CASSPRTGLSSGANVLTF
CDR3 DNA: TGCGCCAGCAGCCCTAGGACAGGGTTAAGCTCTGGGGCCAACGTCCTGACTTTC

J gene: TRBJ2-7
clone size: -
D gene: TRBD1
V gene: TRBV5-4
CDR3 protein: CASSYDRGNYEQYF
CDR3 DNA: TGTGCCAGCAGCTATGACAGGGGGAACTACGAGCAGTACTTC

J gene: TRBJ2-7
clone size: -
D gene: TRBD1
V gene: TRBV13
CDR3 protein: CASSPRDRGYEQYF
CDR3 DNA: TGTGCCAGCAGCCCCCGGGACAGGGGTTACGAGCAGTACTTC

J gene: TRBJ1-1
clone size: once
D gene: -
V gene: TRBV6-5
CDR3 protein: CASSYKGRYTEAFF
CDR3 DNA: TGTGCCAGCAGTTACAAGGGGCGCTACACTGAAGCTTTCTTT

J gene: TRBJ2-3
clone size: -
D gene: TRBD1
V gene: TRBV15
CDR3 protein: CATETGKADTQYF
CDR3 DNA: TGCGCCACCGAGACAGGGAAAGCAGATACGCAGTATTTT

J gene: TRBJ2-2
clone size: -
D gene: TRBD2
V gene: TRBV7-9
CDR3 protein: CASSLRGGRAGAGELFF
CDR3 DNA: TGTGCCAGCAGCTTACGCGGCGGGAGGGCCGGGGCCGGGGAGCTGTTTTTT

J gene: TRBJ2-7
clone size: once
D gene: -
V gene: TRBV20-1
CDR3 protein: CSAPWLGEQYF
CDR3 DNA: TGCAGTGCTCCCTGGCTTGGCGAGCAGTACTTC